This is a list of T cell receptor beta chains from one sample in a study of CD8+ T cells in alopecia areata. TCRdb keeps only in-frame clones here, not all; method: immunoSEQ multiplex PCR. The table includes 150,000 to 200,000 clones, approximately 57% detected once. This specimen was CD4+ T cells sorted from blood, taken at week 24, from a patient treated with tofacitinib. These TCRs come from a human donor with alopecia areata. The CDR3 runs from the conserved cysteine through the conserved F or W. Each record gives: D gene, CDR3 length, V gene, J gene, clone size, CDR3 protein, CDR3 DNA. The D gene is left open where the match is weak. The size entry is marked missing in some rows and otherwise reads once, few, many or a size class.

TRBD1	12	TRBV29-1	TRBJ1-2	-	CSVETGNLRYTF	TGCAGCGTAGAGACAGGGAATTTGCGCTACACCTTC
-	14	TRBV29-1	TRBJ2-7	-	CSVEGNAAGGEQYF	TGCAGCGTTGAGGGTAATGCGGCCGGCGGTGAGCAGTACTTC
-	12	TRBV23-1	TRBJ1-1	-	CASSQVNTEAFF	TGCGCCAGCAGTCAAGTGAACACTGAAGCTTTCTTT
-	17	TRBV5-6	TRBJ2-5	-	CASSTGRGAGIQETQYF	TGTGCCAGCAGCACCGGCCGCGGGGCGGGGATCCAAGAGACCCAGTACTTC
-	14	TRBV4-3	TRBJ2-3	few	CASSPRGITDTQYF	TGCGCCAGCAGCCCCCGGGGGATAACAGATACGCAGTATTTT
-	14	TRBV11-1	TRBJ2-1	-	CASASHSSINEQFF	TGTGCCAGCGCATCTCATTCTTCCATAAATGAGCAGTTCTTC
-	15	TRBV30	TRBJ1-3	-	CAWSARDRSRNTIYF	TGTGCCTGGAGTGCAAGAGACAGGAGTAGAAACACCATATATTTT
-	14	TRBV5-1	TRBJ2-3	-	CASSLGAQRDTQYF	TGCGCCAGCAGCTTAGGTGCCCAACGAGATACGCAGTATTTT
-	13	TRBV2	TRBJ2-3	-	CASSRFGEDTQYF	TGTGCCAGCAGTCGATTCGGGGAAGATACGCAGTATTTT
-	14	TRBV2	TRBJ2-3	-	CASRERQSTDTQYF	TGTGCCAGCAGGGAGAGACAGTCCACAGATACGCAGTATTTT